The T cell receptor (beta chain) under discussion was sequenced for a study of OX40 agonist ivuxolimab in advanced cancers. About the study: Patients took ivuxolimab, an agonistic anti-OX40 (CD134) antibody. Among those enrolled, mean age was about 60 years (range about 23 to 79) and 75% to 90% were male.

Exclusion applied to patients with autoimmune disease history or systemic immunosuppression. Assay used: immunoSEQ multiplex PCR; TCRdb lists only in-frame clones, some missing. The table shows about 80,000 clones, with around nine tenths occurring only once. This clone was seen just once. Its antigen remains unknown. Study-level results: The authors also found low normalized T-cell clonal expansion in some nonresponders.

The TCR sequence derives from an adult with an advanced solid tumor such as melanoma, head and neck, liver or kidney cancer. The source was CD4+ or CD8+ T cells sorted from blood, collected in a trial of the OX40 agonist ivuxolimab.

The CDR3 nucleotides read TGTGCCAGCTCACAGGGGATCTCCCAAGAGACCCAGTACTTC. Translation gives CASSQGISQETQYF. The chain links TRBV18 to TRBJ2-5; weak D call: TRBD1 (5 bases). Looked up from germline, CDR1 is KGHSH and CDR2 is LQKENI. The V end was cut by 4 bases, the J end by 1 base, with 10 bases between. The CDR3 is 14 residues long.